The 6 T cell receptor beta chains below all came from one sample that was sequenced in a study of response to subunit inactivated influenza vaccine. A single record per CDR3 protein comes from TCRdb applying MiXCR to the RT-PCR reads. The data show 650,000 or so distinct CDR3 sequences, approximately 14% seen once. The material was PBMCs from blood, obtained around two weeks before vaccination. The receptors here all came from a man between 45 and 60 years old who received an inactivated influenza vaccine.

V and J are TRBV5-6 and TRBJ1-4; unclear D gene. Trimming pared 2 bases from V and 5 bases from J, leaving 7 bases between. The V gene's germline CDR1 is SGHDT and CDR2 YYEEEE. CDR3 size: 13 residues. The CDR3 DNA reads TGTGCCAGCAGCTTCTCTCTCAATGAAAAACTGTTTTTT. This gives the protein CASSFSLNEKLFF.

This clonotype was recorded many times. The chain links TRBV4-3 to TRBJ2-3; D possibly corresponds to TRBD1 (5 bases). The CDR3 contains 15 residues. The V gene lost 3 bases and the J gene lost 1 base, with 11 bases spanning the gap. The germline V gene encodes CDR1 LGHNA and CDR2 YSLEER. The CDR3 DNA is TGCGCCAGCAGCCAGGCCTTCAGGGGCACAGATACGCAGTATTTT. Translating it yields CASSQAFRGTDTQYF.

This clonotype was observed a few times. The chain recombines TRBV9 with TRBJ1-1; 10 bases map to TRBD1. Trimming took 4 bases from V and 6 from J; bases not matched to a gene: 9. The CDR3 contains 15 residues. Looked up from germline, CDR1 is SGDLS and CDR2 is YYNGEE. For the CDR3, the DNA is TGTGCCAGCAGCACGACAGGGGGCTCGTCCCCTGAAGCTTTCTTT. It encodes CASSTTGGSSPEAFF.

This clonotype was seen a few times. This chain connects TRBV20-1 to TRBJ2-1; D uncertain. V lost 0 bases to trimming and J lost 1 base, with 7 bases between them. Germline values: CDR1 DFQATT, CDR2 SNEGSKA (reference sequence). The CDR3 runs to 14 residues. The CDR3 sequence: CSARDKGSYNEQFF. In nucleotides, the CDR3 is TGCAGTGCTAGAGATAAGGGTTCCTACAATGAGCAGTTCTTC.

This chain joins TRBV28 and TRBJ1-6, with TRBD1 matching over 10 bases. The V gene's germline CDR1 is MDHEN and CDR2 SYDVKM. The length of the CDR3 is 14 residues. The junction had 10 bases not matched to a gene; V was cut back by 10 bases and J by 10 bases. The CDR3 nucleotides read TGTGCCACCTGGGGGGACAGGGGTGTCTCACCCCTCCACTTT. Its translation: CATWGDRGVSPLHF.

This clonotype has a handful of counts. DNA of the CDR3: TGTGCCAGCAGTTTAATTCTGGCAGGCCATCAGCCCCAGCATTTT. The encoded protein is CASSLILAGHQPQHF. This chain connects TRBV12-3 or TRBV12-4 to TRBJ1-5; no clear D. The CDR3 extends over 15 amino acids. Trimming left V 2 bases short and J 5 bases short, with 13 bases between.